This T cell receptor beta chain stems from a study of blood T cell repertoires in COVID-19 (dated by TCRdb to 2019 to 2021). Background on the whole study: Collaborator samples came from the United States, Italy and Spain and covered acute and convalescent phases of COVID-19. The material from the prospective study consisted of cDNA or gDNA derived from T cells, B-cell-depleted T cells, or PBMCs. The samples were drawn from the first 160 participants of the ongoing ImmuneRACE study and from under 1,500 subjects provided by 6 global collaborators. Subjects who had been exposed to COVID-19, were actively infected with it, or had recovered from it provided the deeply sampled blood TCRbeta repertoires that made up the dataset. The repertoires were released in a freely available public database meant as a resource for research on the immune response to SARS-CoV-2. A de-identified subject ID, COVID-19 status, age in years and sex were almost always included in the sample metadata. HLA class I and class II types, where available, came from metadata supplied by the sample provider rather than from assay-based typing. What the authors observed across the whole study: How much clinical and demographic metadata was included differed by source and by participant, and the metadata was provided uncurated.

From a lookup of the germline V gene, CDR1 and CDR2 are KGHDR and SFDVKD. Ends trimmed: V by 2 bases, J by 2 bases; bases unmatched to a gene: 0. Including the terminal cysteine and phenylalanine, the CDR3 comprises 14 residues. This entry keeps only the CDR3 DNA: 42 bases, framed from base 1. A word on this clone: Its antigen has not been determined. There are no base qualities to consult, and no much larger clone falls within one base. This CDR3 is also generated by other DNA sequences in the sample.

TCRbeta CDR3 regions were amplified from genomic DNA by means of the immunoSEQ Assay, a bias-controlled multiplex PCR. As for the original processing: Nucleated cell counts per sample were estimated from amplification of reference gene primers within the assay. To quantify the absolute abundance of each unique TCRbeta CDR3 rearrangement, sequence reads were collapsed and filtered. For each sample, productive Simpson clonality was calculated as the square root of Simpson's diversity index over productive rearrangements. Not all clones reach the TCRdb copy of this immuneACCESS table, which keeps in-frame sequences only. Checked studies attribute under half of the gap to unresolved V genes and leave the rest unexplained. The DNA gave D and trimming, while V, J and clone size come from that table. Counted in this sample were 490,000 or so clones; about nine tenths of them appeared once. Roughly 8% of the sample comes from the top ten.

Participants in the prospective study were enrolled through a virtual design, were aged about 18 to 90 years, and lived in fewer than 30 United States geographic areas. Cohort assignment in the prospective study relied on participant-reported clinical history from a screening survey and a study questionnaire. Recovered participants in ImmuneRACE Cohort 3 were defined as having two consecutive negative NP/OP PCR tests, clearance from a healthcare professional, or resolution of symptoms. Mobile phlebotomists in the prospective study collected whole blood, serum and a nasopharyngeal or oropharyngeal swab from every participant. Participants in the prospective study had the option to provide additional blood draws and questionnaires over an approximately 2-month period. Before DNA extraction, prospective study blood samples were shipped either frozen or at room temperature.

The sequence links TRBV24-1 to TRBJ2-5; TRBD1 aligns with 8 central bases. The source is an older woman who had recovered from COVID-19. The sample consisted of PBMCs or T cells enriched from blood (not recorded which). The DNA reads TGTGCCACCAGTGATTGGGACAGGCAAGAGACCCAGTACTTC. Its translation reads: CATSDWDRQETQYF.